These 27 T cell receptor beta chains came from one sample sequenced in a study of CD8+ T cells in alopecia areata. TCR sequencing used cDNA made by reverse transcription of extracted RNA. TCRdb's copy holds only in-frame clones and misses some; the assay was immunoSEQ multiplex PCR. The top ten clones hold more than 3.5% of a sample with approximately 210,000 clones, 64% of them seen once. The treatment is: oral pan-JAK inhibitor, 5-10 mg twice daily. The source material was CD4+ T cells sorted from blood, sampled at week 4, from a patient treated with tofacitinib. The receptor source for this set is a human donor with alopecia areata.

This chain joins TRBV30 and TRBJ1-1; the D is unclear. The V and J ends lost 2 bases and 3 bases respectively, with 4 bases between them. Germline V gene sequence: CDR1 GTSNPN, CDR2 SVGIG (reference sequence). This CDR3 has 11 residues. CDR3 sequence reads: CAWSLDTEAFF. The CDR3 DNA is TGTGCCTGGAGTCTAGACACTGAAGCTTTCTTT.

This clone was seen a few times. The rearrangement links TRBV7-2 to TRBJ2-2; D tentatively fits TRBD1 or TRBD2 (5 bases each). This CDR3 is built from 16 residues. Between the trimmed V and J ends, which lost 5 bases and 3 bases, there was a span of 16 bases. CDR1 is SGHTA, CDR2 FQGNSA, per germline. CDR3 DNA: TGTGCCAGCAGCCCCCGATGGGGGTTGGACACCGGGGAGCTGTTTTTT. As protein: CASSPRWGLDTGELFF. Supplemented by reference TRBV7-2 and TRBJ2-2, the full variable domain reads GAGVSQSPSNKVTEKGKDVELRCDPISGHTALYWYRQSLGQGLEFLIYFQGNSAPDKSGLPSDRFSAERTGGSVSTLTIQRTQQEDSAVYLCASSPRWGLDTGELFFGEGSRLTVL.

The chain uses TRBV5-4 and TRBJ2-5, with 11 nucleotides matching TRBD2. The CDR3 sequence is 18 residues long. V gave up 1 base and J gave up 1 base; unmatched junction bases: 9. CDR1 is SGHNT and CDR2 is YYREEE in the germline V gene (reference sequence). The chain's CDR3 is CASSLLAGGRSTQETQYF. The CDR3 bases are TGTGCCAGCAGCTTGTTAGCGGGGGGGCGGTCCACCCAAGAGACCCAGTACTTC.

This chain links TRBV5-6 with TRBJ2-2; D unresolved. V was pared by 2 bases and J by 4 bases, with 9 bases between. CDR3 length: 14 amino acids. Germline-derived CDR1 and CDR2 are SGHDT and YYEEEE. CDR3 sequence (DNA): TGTGCCAGCAGCTTTTCACAGCGCACCGGGGAGCTGTTTTTT. Translation gives CASSFSQRTGELFF. Looking up the rest from reference TRBV5-6 and TRBJ2-2 gives the full variable domain: DAGVTQSPTHLIKTRGQQVTLRCSPKSGHDTVSWYQQALGQGPQFIFQYYEEEERQRGNFPDRFSGHQFPNYSSELNVNALLLGDSALYLCASSFSQRTGELFFGEGSRLTVL.

In nucleotides, the CDR3 is TGTGCCAGCAGTGAACGACTAGCGGGGGGGCTCACAGATACGCAGTATTTT. Translating gives CASSERLAGGLTDTQYF. This chain connects TRBV27 to TRBJ2-3; the match to TRBD2 covers 14 bases. The trim removed 5 bases at V and 2 bases at J, leaving 6 bases unmatched. CDR3 size: 17 residues. CDR1 is MNHEY and CDR2 is SMNVEV in the germline V gene (reference sequence).

V and J are TRBV2 and TRBJ1-1; 7 positions agree with TRBD1. Germline loops: CDR1 SNHLY, CDR2 FYNNEI. Losses at the gene ends were 5 bases for V and 6 bases for J; bases not matched to a gene: 9. This CDR3 contains 14 residues. The CDR3 sequence is CASSRTGGVAEAFF. CDR3 nucleotide sequence: TGTGCCAGCAGTAGGACAGGAGGGGTAGCTGAAGCTTTCTTT.

The gene calls are TRBV9 and TRBJ1-3, with 7 bases fitting TRBD1. The germline V gene encodes CDR1 SGDLS and CDR2 YYNGEE. This CDR3 is 19 amino acids long. V dropped 4 bases and J dropped 0; count of bases not matched to a gene: 16. The CDR3, as DNA: TGTGCCAGCAGCACCCGACAGGGCCCCCTACGGCCCTCTGGAAACACCATATATTTT. Translation: CASSTRQGPLRPSGNTIYF.

The chain has TRBV30 and TRBJ1-2, with D perhaps TRBD1 (5 bases). Deletions cut 4 bases from V and 4 bases from J, with 13 bases between. The CDR3 is 13 residues long. Germline lookup yields CDR1 GTSNPN and CDR2 SVGIG (reference sequence). CDR3 coding DNA: TGTGCCTGGACCCTATGGGGGGGCTATGGCTACACCTTC. Translating it yields CAWTLWGGYGYTF.

The gene calls are TRBV29-1 and TRBJ2-3; weak D call: TRBD2 (6 bases). The CDR3 spans 17 residues. CDR1 SQVTM and CDR2 ANQGSEA come from the germline V gene. V was clipped by 5 bases and J by 1 base, with 22 bases between them. The DNA of the CDR3 is TGCAGCGTTAGATGGCGGGGCCTTGCTGGGGGCACAGATACGCAGTATTTT. Encoded protein: CSVRWRGLAGGTDTQYF.

This clone has a single count. The rearrangement joins TRBV11-2 to TRBJ2-7; D may match TRBD1 or TRBD2 (5 bases each). The CDR3 is 15 residues long. Germline V gives CDR1 SGHAT, CDR2 FQNNGV. V was shortened by 5 bases and J by 0 bases, with 14 bases between the two germline ends. Here the CDR3 DNA reads TGTGCCAGCAGCGGGGGTCCCCCGACCTCCTACGAGCAGTACTTC. It translates to CASSGGPPTSYEQYF.

The V gene is TRBV6-6, the J gene TRBJ1-6; the D gene is possibly TRBD1 (5 bases). The ends were cut back, 0 bases at V and 8 bases at J, with 5 bases in the middle. There are 13 residues in the CDR3. Per the germline V gene, CDR1 is MNHNY and CDR2 is SVGAGI (reference sequence). CDR3 coding DNA: TGTGCCAGCAGTTACTCGGGGGATTCACCCCTCCACTTT. Protein: CASSYSGDSPLHF.

CDR3 loop: CASSSHVGYEQYF. CDR3 bases: TGTGCCAGCAGCTCCCATGTGGGGTACGAGCAGTACTTC. The gene calls are TRBV11-2 and TRBJ2-7; D is uncertain. The CDR3 contains 13 residues. Looked up from germline, CDR1 is SGHAT and CDR2 is FQNNGV. V lost 4 bases and J 4 bases, leaving 11 bases between the germline ends.

The chain couples TRBV18 to TRBJ2-7; TRBD1 matches 11 bases. J lost 3 bases, V lost 4 bases, and 8 bases had no gene match. CDR1 KGHSH and CDR2 LQKENI come from the germline V gene. This CDR3 has 16 residues. This CDR3 is CASSLDLGTGGYEQYF. The CDR3 DNA follows: TGTGCCAGCTCACTAGACCTGGGGACAGGGGGCTACGAGCAGTACTTC.

This chain joins TRBV5-1 and TRBJ1-2; 8 positions agree with TRBD1. This CDR3 is built from 15 residues. The germline CDR1 and CDR2 sequences are SGHRS and YFSETQ. J lost 4 bases, V lost 4 bases, and 9 bases had no gene match. CDR3 sequence: CASSPTTGARYGYTF. The CDR3, as DNA: TGCGCCAGCAGCCCGACGACAGGGGCCCGCTATGGCTACACCTTC.

The J gene is TRBJ2-7, the V gene TRBV23-1; either TRBD1 or TRBD2 may supply D (5 bases each). TRBV23-1 is an open reading frame whose function is uncertain. V lost 1 base, J lost 3 bases, and 13 bases lay in between. This CDR3 region has 15 residues. This CDR3 reads CASSQYRAGSYEQYF. In DNA form, the CDR3 reads TGCGCCAGCAGTCAATATAGGGCAGGGAGCTACGAGCAGTACTTC.

The V and J genes are TRBV6-5 and TRBJ1-4; weak D call: TRBD1 (5 bases). CDR1 MNHEY and CDR2 SVGAGI come from the germline V gene. CDR3 size: 15 residues. Trimming pared 1 base from V and 7 bases from J, leaving 13 bases between. The chain's CDR3 is CASSYFGGGAEKLFF. For the CDR3, the DNA is TGTGCCAGCAGTTACTTTGGGGGGGGAGCTGAAAAACTGTTTTTT.

The chain has TRBV6-5 and TRBJ2-5; 12 bases map to TRBD2. This CDR3 contains 14 residues. Germline CDR1 is MNHEY and CDR2 is SVGAGI. The V gene end was trimmed by 5 bases and the J gene end by 4 bases; junction bases not matched to a gene: 2. The CDR3 sequence is CASSPLAGGETQYF. In DNA form, the CDR3 reads TGTGCCAGCAGTCCACTAGCGGGGGGAGAGACCCAGTACTTC.

V gene TRBV25-1 combines with J gene TRBJ1-1; D ambiguous. The V end lost 5 bases, the J end lost 1 base, and 8 bases lay between the germline ends. CDR1 is MGHDK and CDR2 is SYGVNS in the germline V gene. The CDR3 contains 13 residues. CDR3 nucleotides: TGTGCCAGCAGTCCTCAGGAGAACACTGAAGCTTTCTTT. Its translation: CASSPQENTEAFF.

J is TRBJ2-1 and V is TRBV2; TRBD2 agrees at 7 bases. With V trimmed by 11 bases and J by 9 bases, 7 bases remained unmatched. The CDR3 has 11 amino acids. Germline V gives CDR1 SNHLY, CDR2 FYNNEI. CDR3 amino acids: CAGSGGGEQFF. As DNA, the CDR3 is TGTGCCGGGAGTGGGGGGGGTGAGCAGTTCTTC.

V and J are TRBV5-4 and TRBJ1-2; D remains ambiguous. Looked up from germline, CDR1 is SGHNT and CDR2 is YYREEE (reference sequence). Trimming stripped 0 bases from V and 1 base from J, with 19 bases between. This CDR3 contains 18 residues. DNA of the CDR3: TGTGCCAGCAGCTTGGCCTTCAAGGGTAGCGGGCGTAACTATGGCTACACCTTC. Amino acid sequence: CASSLAFKGSGRNYGYTF.

This chain connects TRBV30 to TRBJ1-2; 9 positions match TRBD1. The CDR3 length is 16 residues. The V gene end was trimmed by 3 bases and the J gene end by 7 bases; junction bases not matched to a gene: 15. Per germline, CDR1 GTSNPN and CDR2 SVGIG (reference sequence). The CDR3 sequence is CAWSAKPGQGNSGYTF. In DNA form, the CDR3 reads TGTGCCTGGAGCGCAAAACCGGGACAGGGTAACAGTGGCTACACCTTC. Full variable domain (missing parts from reference TRBV30 and TRBJ1-2): SQTIHQWPATLVQPVGSPLSLECTVEGTSNPNLYWYRQAAGRGLQLLFYSVGIGQISSEVPQNLSASRPQDRQFILSSKKLLLSDSGFYLCAWSAKPGQGNSGYTFGSGTRLTVV.

With regard to this clone: Other DNA sequences within the sample encode an identical CDR3. V usage is TRBV5-1 and J usage is TRBJ2-7; no clear D gene. The V gene's germline CDR1 is SGHRS and CDR2 YFSETQ. The length of the CDR3 is 11 residues. V lost 0 bases to trimming and J lost 6 bases, with 4 bases between them. Written as DNA, the CDR3 is TGCGCCAGCAGCTTGGAAGGCGAGCAGTACTTC. Protein sequence: CASSLEGEQYF.

The chain joins TRBV7-9 to TRBJ1-2, with D tentatively TRBD1 (5 bases). V lost 5 bases and J lost 0, with 10 bases in between. CDR1 is SEHNR and CDR2 is FQNEAQ in the germline V gene (reference sequence). The CDR3 sequence is 14 residues long. The CDR3 DNA follows: TGTGCCAGCAGCCAGGGAGGGTCTAACTATGGCTACACCTTC. Translated, it gives CASSQGGSNYGYTF.

The chain is built from TRBV2 and TRBJ1-3, with D possibly TRBD1 on 5 matching bases. CDR3 length equals 15 residues. Trimming left V 7 bases short and J 0 bases short, with 13 bases between. The germline V gene has CDR1 SNHLY and CDR2 FYNNEI. This CDR3 reads CASTGTAFSGNTIYF. CDR3 DNA sequence: TGTGCCAGCACCGGGACGGCCTTCTCTGGAAACACCATATATTTT.

This sequence joins TRBV7-9 and TRBJ2-1; TRBD2 aligns across 9 bases. V lost 6 bases and J lost 5; bases outside the gene matches: 8. Looked up from germline, CDR1 is SEHNR and CDR2 is FQNEAQ (reference sequence). CDR3 size: 15 residues. CDR3 nucleotide sequence: TGTGCCAGCAGGACGGGACTAGCAGGGAACAATGAGCAGTTCTTC. It yields the protein CASRTGLAGNNEQFF.

This chain links TRBV6-5 with TRBJ2-7; TRBD1 might be the D (7 bases). V was clipped by 2 bases and J by 3 bases, with 11 bases between them. The CDR3 consists of 14 residues. In germline, CDR1 is MNHEY, CDR2 SVGAGI. CDR3 nucleotide sequence: TGTGCCAGCAGTTACGCGGGACAGTTCTACGAGCAGTACTTC. This sequence encodes CASSYAGQFYEQYF.

V usage is TRBV7-2 and J usage is TRBJ2-3; D call uncertain. Trimming took off 0 bases at V and 5 bases at J, with 9 bases between the two ends. Per germline, CDR1 SGHTA and CDR2 FQGNSA. This CDR3 is 14 amino acids long. CDR3: CASSLAGSRDTQYF. CDR3 DNA: TGTGCCAGCAGCTTAGCGGGGTCCAGAGATACGCAGTATTTT.